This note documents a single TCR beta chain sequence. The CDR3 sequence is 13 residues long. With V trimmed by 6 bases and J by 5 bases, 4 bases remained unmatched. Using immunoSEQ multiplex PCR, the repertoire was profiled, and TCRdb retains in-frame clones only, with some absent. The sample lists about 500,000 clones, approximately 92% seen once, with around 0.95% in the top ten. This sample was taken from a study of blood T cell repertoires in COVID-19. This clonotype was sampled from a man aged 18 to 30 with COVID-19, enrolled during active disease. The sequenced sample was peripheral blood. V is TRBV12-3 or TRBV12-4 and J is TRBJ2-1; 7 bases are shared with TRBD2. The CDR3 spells CASSWGGDNEQFF. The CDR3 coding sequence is TGTGCCAGCAGCTGGGGGGGGGACAATGAGCAGTTCTTC.